What follows are 9 T cell receptor beta chains derived from one specimen sequenced in a study of blood T cells in healthy people across ages. The second PCR ran about 6 to 11 cycles with a sample-barcoded 5' primer and J-beta primers. Via MiXCR, TCRdb re-called the 5' RACE reads, giving one row per CDR3 protein. The table includes approximately 670,000 distinct CDR3 sequences, about 43% detected once. Material for sequencing was blood. Source of these receptors: a man older than 75 in good health.

A few counts support this clonotype. The CDR3 is CSARGGGAEVYEQYF. CDR3 sequence (DNA): TGCAGTGCTAGAGGCGGGGGGGCAGAAGTCTACGAGCAGTACTTC. The chain uses TRBV20-1 and TRBJ2-7; the match to TRBD2 covers 9 bases. The CDR3 length is 15 residues. Germline lookup yields CDR1 DFQATT and CDR2 SNEGSKA (reference sequence). The J segment lost 3 bases and the V segment lost 1 base, leaving 7 bases of the junction unmatched.

Points on this clonotype: Being one base from a much bigger clone, this may be a read error. The chain has TRBV10-1 and TRBJ2-5, with TRBD2 identical over 7 bases. This CDR3 comprises 14 residues. The germline CDR1 and CDR2 sequences are WNHNN and SYGVQD (reference sequence). CDR3 region: CASSSGTNKEPQYF. The CDR3 bases are TGCGCCAGCAGCTCCGGGACTAACAAAGAGCCCCAGTACTTC.

The chain has TRBV14 and TRBJ2-6, with 9 bases matching TRBD1. CDR3 length: 17 residues. J lost 0 bases, V lost 8 bases, and 8 bases had no gene match. Germline V gene sequence: CDR1 SGHDN, CDR2 FVKESK. The CDR3 region has the DNA TGTGCCAGCTTTGGGGGACAGGGTCTCTCTGGGGCCAACGTCCTGACTTTC. Encoded protein: CASFGGQGLSGANVLTF.

The chain has TRBV5-1 and TRBJ2-3; possibly TRBD2 for D (6 bases). Between the trimmed V and J ends, which lost 7 bases and 2 bases, there was a span of 17 bases. CDR3 length equals 15 residues. The germline CDR1 and CDR2 sequences are SGHRS and YFSETQ. CDR3 region: CASGLTGTFTDTQYF. The CDR3 bases are TGCGCCAGCGGCCTCACCGGGACTTTCACAGATACGCAGTATTTT.

The chain combines TRBV5-1 with TRBJ1-6, with 8 positions matching TRBD1. Losses at the gene ends were 0 bases for V and 8 bases for J; bases not matched to a gene: 4. Germline CDR1 is SGHRS and CDR2 is YFSETQ. This CDR3 spans 15 amino acids. The CDR3 nucleotides read TGCGCCAGCAGCTTGGAAGCAGGGGGCCATTCACCCCTCCACTTT. Translating gives CASSLEAGGHSPLHF.

V gene TRBV6-6 combines with J gene TRBJ2-3; TRBD2 is a possible D gene (6 bases). With 4 bases removed from V and 10 bases from J, the gap between germline ends came to 12 bases. Germline-derived CDR1 and CDR2 are MNHNY and SVGAGI (reference sequence). CDR3 size: 12 residues. The CDR3 region has the DNA TGTGCCAGCAGTTTCCGACTAGTTCCGCAGTATTTT. It codes for CASSFRLVPQYF.

The rearrangement joins TRBV11-1 to TRBJ2-1, with D perhaps matching TRBD1 (5 bases). The closer fit of TRBJ2-7 to the DNA end suggests the J call may be wrong. The CDR3 loop spans 14 amino acids. The V gene's germline CDR1 is SGHAT and CDR2 FQDESV (reference sequence). The CDR3 sequence is CASSDQQGSYEQYF. For the CDR3, the DNA is TGTGCCAGCAGCGACCAGCAGGGCAGCTACGAGCAGTACTTC.

This clonotype turned up a few times. The chain uses TRBV6-2 or TRBV6-3 and TRBJ2-5, with D possibly being TRBD2 (6 bases). The CDR3 sequence is 14 residues long. In germline, CDR1 is MNHEY, CDR2 SVGEGT. The V end was cut by 5 bases, the J end by 2 bases, with 12 bases between. In DNA form, the CDR3 reads TGTGCCAGCAGTCCGGGGGACGGGCAAGAGACCCAGTACTTC. Protein product: CASSPGDGQETQYF.

Turning to this clonotype: At one end the junction does not follow the germline gene, possibly because of a read error. The chain recombines TRBV5-5 with TRBJ1-2; D unresolved. CDR1 is SGHKS, CDR2 YYEKEE, per germline (reference sequence). This CDR3 comprises 14 residues. The CDR3 here is CASSPEHTNYGCTF. CDR3 sequence (DNA): TGTGCCAGCAGCCCCGAACATACTAACTATGGCTGCACCTTC.